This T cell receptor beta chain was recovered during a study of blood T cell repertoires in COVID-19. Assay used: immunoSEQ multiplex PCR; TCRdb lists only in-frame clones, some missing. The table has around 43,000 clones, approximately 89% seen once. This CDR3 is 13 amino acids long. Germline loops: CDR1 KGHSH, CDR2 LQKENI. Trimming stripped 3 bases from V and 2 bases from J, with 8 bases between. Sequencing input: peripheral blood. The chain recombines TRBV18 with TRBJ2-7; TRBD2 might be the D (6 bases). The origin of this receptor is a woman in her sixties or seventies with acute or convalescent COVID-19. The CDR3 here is CASSPGLAYEQYV. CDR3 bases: TGTGCCAGCTCACCGGGACTCGCCTACGAGCAGTACGTC.